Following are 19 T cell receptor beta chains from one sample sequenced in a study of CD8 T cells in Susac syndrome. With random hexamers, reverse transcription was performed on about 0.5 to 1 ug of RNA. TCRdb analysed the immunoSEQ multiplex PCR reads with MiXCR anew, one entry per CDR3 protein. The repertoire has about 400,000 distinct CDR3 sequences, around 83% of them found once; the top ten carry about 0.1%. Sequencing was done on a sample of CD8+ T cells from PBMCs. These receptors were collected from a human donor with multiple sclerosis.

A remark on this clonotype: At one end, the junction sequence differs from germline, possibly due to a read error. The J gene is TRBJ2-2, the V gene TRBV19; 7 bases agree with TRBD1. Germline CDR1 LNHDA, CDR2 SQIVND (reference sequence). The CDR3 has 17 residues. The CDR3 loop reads CANSIVGTDFNTGELFF. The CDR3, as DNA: TGTGCCAATAGTATCGTAGGGACAGATTTTAACACCGGGGAGCTGTTTTTT.

DNA for the CDR3: TGTGCCAGCAGCCCCTCCTGGGGGGCCAGCACAGATACGCAGTATTTT. Translating it yields CASSPSWGASTDTQYF. The chain has TRBV7-7 and TRBJ2-3; D may correspond to TRBD1 or TRBD2 (6 bases each). The CDR3 covers 16 residues. Trimming cost V 5 bases and J 0 bases, with 15 bases left between them. Germline loops: CDR1 SSHAT, CDR2 FNYEAQ (reference sequence).

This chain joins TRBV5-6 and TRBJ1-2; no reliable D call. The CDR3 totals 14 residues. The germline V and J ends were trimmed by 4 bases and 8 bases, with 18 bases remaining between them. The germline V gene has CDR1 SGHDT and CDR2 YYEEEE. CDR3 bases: TGTGCCAGCAGCGAAACGTCGGTGGATTGGGGCTACACCTTC. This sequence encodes CASSETSVDWGYTF.

CDR3: CASSHPNGGYTDTQYF. CDR3 in DNA: TGCGCCAGCAGCCATCCCAACGGGGGATACACAGATACGCAGTATTTT. This chain joins TRBV4-1 and TRBJ2-3; D might be TRBD2 (6 bases). This CDR3 region has 16 residues. Looked up from germline, CDR1 is MGHRA and CDR2 is YSYEKL. The germline V and J ends were trimmed by 3 bases and 2 bases, with 15 bases remaining between them.

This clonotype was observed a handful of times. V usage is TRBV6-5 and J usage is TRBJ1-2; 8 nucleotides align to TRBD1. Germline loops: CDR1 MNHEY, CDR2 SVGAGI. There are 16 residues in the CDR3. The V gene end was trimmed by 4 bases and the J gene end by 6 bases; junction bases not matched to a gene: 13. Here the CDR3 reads CASSWHQDRDVDGYTF. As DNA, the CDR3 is TGTGCCAGCAGTTGGCACCAGGACAGGGACGTCGATGGCTACACCTTC.

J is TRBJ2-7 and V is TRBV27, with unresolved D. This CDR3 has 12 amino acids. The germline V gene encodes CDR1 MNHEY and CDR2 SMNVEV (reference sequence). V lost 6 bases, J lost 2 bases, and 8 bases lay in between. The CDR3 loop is CASSNVAYEQYF. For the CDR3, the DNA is TGTGCCAGCAGCAACGTCGCCTACGAGCAGTACTTC.

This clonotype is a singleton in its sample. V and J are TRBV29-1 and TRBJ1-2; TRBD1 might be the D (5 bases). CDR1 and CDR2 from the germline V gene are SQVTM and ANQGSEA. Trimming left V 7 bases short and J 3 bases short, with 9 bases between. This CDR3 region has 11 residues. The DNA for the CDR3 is TGCAGCGCTTCGACAGACTATGGCTACACCTTC. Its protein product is CSASTDYGYTF. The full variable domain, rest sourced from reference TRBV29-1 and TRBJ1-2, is SAVISQKPSRDICQRGTSLTIQCQVDSQVTMMFWYRQQPGQSLTLIATANQGSEATYESGFVIDKFPISRPNLTFSTLTVSNMSPEDSSIYLCSASTDYGYTFGSGTRLTVV.

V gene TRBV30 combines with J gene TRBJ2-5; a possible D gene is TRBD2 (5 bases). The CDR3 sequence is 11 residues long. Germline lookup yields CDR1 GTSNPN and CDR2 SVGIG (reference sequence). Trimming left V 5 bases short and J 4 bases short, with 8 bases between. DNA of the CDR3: TGTGCCTGGGATGAGGGAGAGACCCAGTACTTC. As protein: CAWDEGETQYF.

The CDR3 DNA sequence: TGTGCCAGCAATGGACTAGCGGGGGGGCTCACCGGGGAGCTGTTTTTT. Translated, it gives CASNGLAGGLTGELFF. The chain links TRBV27 to TRBJ2-2; 15 bases match TRBD2. The CDR3 spans 16 residues. Germline values: CDR1 MNHEY, CDR2 SMNVEV (reference sequence). J was trimmed by 4 bases and V by 7 bases; bases with no gene match: 4.

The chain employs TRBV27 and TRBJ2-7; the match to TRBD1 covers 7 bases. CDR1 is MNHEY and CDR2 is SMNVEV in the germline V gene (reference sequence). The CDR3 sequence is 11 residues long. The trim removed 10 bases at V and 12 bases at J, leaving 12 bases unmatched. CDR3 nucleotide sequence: TGTGCCATCTACGACGGGACAGAACTGTACTTC. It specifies CAIYDGTELYF.

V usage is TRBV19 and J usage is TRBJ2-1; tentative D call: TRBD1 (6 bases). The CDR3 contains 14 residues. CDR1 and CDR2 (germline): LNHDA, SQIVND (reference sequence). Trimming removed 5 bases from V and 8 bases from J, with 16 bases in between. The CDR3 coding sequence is TGTGCCAGTAGTTCACCAGGGGCCAGGGATGAGCAGTTCTTC. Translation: CASSSPGARDEQFF.

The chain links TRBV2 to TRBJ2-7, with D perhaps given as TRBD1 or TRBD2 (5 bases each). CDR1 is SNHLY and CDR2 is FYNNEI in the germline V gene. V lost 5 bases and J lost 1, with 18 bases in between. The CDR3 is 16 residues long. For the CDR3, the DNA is TGTGCCAGCAGTATCACTAGGGACGGAGGATCCTACGAGCAGTACTTC. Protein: CASSITRDGGSYEQYF.

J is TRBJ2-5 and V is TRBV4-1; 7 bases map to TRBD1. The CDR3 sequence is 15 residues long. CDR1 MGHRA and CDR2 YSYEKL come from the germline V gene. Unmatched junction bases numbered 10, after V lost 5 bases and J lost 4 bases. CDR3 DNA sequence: TGCGCCAGCAGCTTACGGCATCGGACAGGAGAGACCCAGTACTTC. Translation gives CASSLRHRTGETQYF.

The CDR3 nucleotides are TGTGCCTGGAGCATGACGAACACTGAAGCTTTCTTT. Its protein is CAWSMTNTEAFF. The chain links TRBV30 to TRBJ1-1; D gene uncertain. The V gene's germline CDR1 is GTSNPN and CDR2 SVGIG (reference sequence). This CDR3 comprises 12 residues. Between the trimmed V and J ends, which lost 3 bases and 1 base, there was a span of 6 bases.

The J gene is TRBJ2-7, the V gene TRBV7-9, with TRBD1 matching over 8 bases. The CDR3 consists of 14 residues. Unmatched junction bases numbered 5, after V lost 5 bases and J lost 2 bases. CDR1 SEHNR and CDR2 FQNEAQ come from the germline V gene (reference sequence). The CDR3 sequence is CASSQETGAYEQYF. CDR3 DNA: TGTGCCAGCAGCCAAGAGACAGGGGCCTACGAGCAGTACTTC.

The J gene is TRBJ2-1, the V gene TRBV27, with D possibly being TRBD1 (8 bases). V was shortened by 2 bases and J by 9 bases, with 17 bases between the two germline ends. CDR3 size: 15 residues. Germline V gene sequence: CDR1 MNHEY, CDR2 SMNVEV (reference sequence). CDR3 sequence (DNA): TGTGCCAGCAGTTTAAAACAGGGGGGGTGGGGTGAGCAGTTCTTC. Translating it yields CASSLKQGGWGEQFF.

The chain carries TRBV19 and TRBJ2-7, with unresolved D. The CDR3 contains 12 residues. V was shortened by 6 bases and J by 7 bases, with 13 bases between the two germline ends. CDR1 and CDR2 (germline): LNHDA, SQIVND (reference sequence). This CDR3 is CASSSLSKEQYF. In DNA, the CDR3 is TGTGCCAGTAGCTCCCTTTCCAAGGAGCAGTACTTC.

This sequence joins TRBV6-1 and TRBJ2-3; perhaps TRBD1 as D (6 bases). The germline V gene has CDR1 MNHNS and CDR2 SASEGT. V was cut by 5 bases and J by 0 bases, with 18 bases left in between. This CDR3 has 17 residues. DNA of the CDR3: TGTGCCAGCAGTCCCCGGACAGAAATTCCTAGCACAGATACGCAGTATTTT. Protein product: CASSPRTEIPSTDTQYF.

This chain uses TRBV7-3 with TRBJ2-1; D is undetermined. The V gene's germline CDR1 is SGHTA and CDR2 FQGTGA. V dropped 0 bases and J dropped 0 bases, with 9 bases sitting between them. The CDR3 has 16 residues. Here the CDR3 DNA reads TGTGCCAGCAGCTTAACGTCAGAGAGCTCCTACAATGAGCAGTTCTTC. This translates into CASSLTSESSYNEQFF.